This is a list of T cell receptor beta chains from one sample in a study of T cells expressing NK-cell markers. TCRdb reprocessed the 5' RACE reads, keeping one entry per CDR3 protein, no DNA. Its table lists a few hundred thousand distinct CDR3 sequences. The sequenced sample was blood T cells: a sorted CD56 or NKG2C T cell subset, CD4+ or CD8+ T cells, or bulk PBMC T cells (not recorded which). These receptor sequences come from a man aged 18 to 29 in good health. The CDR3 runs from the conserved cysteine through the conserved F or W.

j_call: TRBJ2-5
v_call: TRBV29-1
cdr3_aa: CSVENLGQGWETQYF

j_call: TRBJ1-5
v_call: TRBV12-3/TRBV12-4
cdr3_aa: CASNFYTGGVSNQPQHF

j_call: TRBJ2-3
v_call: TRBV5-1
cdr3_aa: CASSLVGATSTDTQYF

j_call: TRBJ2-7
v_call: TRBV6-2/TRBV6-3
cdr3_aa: CASTSYPGPYEQYF

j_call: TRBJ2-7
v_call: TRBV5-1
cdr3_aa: CASSLRSNSDKQYF

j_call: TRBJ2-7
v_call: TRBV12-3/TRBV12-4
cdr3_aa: CASSLTDRGPYEQYF

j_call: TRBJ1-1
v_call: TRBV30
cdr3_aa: CAWSVSRVEAFF

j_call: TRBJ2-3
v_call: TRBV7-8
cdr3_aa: CASSVVRHRGDTQYF

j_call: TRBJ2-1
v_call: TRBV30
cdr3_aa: CAWSRLGNEQFF

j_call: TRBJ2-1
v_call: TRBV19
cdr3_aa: CASSIGDGLGPQFF

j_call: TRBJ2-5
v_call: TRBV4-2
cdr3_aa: CASSQAHGETQYF

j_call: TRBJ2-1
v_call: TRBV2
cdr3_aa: CASSPDRDTINEQFF

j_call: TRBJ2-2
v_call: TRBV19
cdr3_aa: CASSPSSTGELFF

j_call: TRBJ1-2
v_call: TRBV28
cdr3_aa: CASRFPNSRGHGYTF

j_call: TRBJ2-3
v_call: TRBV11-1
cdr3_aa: CASSLSRTGHTDTQYF

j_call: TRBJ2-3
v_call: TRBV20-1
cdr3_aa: CSASVTGGRDTQYF

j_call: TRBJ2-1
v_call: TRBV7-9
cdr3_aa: CASSPLAGEYEQFF

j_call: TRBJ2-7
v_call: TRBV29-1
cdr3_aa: CSVVPVRGTTYEQYF

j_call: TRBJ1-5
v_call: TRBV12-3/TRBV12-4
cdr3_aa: CASSLGGTSNQPQHF

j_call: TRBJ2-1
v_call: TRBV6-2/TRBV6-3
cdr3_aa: CASSYPGLAGHLSYNEQFF

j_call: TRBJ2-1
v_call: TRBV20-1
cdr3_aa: CSASKGWNEQFF

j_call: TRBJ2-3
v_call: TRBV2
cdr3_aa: CASSVPPVHTQYF

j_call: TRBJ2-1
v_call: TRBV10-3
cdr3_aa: CAISGAGREGSNEQFF

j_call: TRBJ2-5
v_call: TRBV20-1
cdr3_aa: CSAIGGRWETQYF

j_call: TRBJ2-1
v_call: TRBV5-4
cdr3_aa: CASSRTGTGDNEQFF

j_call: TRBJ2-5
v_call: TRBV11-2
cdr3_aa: CASSFRGGWGRAPIQETQYF

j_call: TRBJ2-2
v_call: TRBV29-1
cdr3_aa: CSVCVRGAGELFF

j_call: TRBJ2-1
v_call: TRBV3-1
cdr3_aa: CASSRYLSGEQFF

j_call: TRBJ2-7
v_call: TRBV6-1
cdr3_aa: CASRHRTSGPYEQYF

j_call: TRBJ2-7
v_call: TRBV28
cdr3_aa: CASSQGYYEQYF

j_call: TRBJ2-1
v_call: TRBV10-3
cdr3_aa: CAISAGGHSTNEQFF

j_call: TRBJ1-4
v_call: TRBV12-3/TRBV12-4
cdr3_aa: CASSFPGETNEKLFF

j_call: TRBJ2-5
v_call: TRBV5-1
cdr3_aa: CASNLAGALRETQYF

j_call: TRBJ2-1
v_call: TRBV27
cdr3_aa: CASSFGGSYNEQFF

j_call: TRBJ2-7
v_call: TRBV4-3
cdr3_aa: CASSQDPGTGATRQYF

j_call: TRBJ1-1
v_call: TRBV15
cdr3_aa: CATSRELGKGSAFF

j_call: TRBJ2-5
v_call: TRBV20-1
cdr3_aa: CSALGGTSGHQETQYF

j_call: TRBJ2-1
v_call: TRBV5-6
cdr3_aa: CASSLRTSGIYPYNEQFF

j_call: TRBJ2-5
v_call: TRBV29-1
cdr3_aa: CSVVGRGETQYF

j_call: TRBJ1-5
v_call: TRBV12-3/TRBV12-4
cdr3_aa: CASSLRTGGQPQHF

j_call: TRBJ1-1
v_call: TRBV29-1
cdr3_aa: CSAPPTGTARGAFF

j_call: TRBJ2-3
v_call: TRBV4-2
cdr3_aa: CASSQDTGAGSDF

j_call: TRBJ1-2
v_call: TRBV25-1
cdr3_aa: CASSEAGTGVYGYTF

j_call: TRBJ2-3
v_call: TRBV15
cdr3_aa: CATSRPSGTSENTDTQYF

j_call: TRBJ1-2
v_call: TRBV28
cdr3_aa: CASSLVSNYGYTF

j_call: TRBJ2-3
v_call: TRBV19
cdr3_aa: CASSTRTSGSGDTQYF

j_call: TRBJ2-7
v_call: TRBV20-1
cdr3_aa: CSAESLASYEQYF

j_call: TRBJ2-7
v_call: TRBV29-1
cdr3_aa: CSVGSFDYYEQYF

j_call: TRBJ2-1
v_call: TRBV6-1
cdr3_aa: CASREDGSYNEQFF

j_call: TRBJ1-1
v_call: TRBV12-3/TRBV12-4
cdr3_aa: CASTLGGAELMNTEAFF

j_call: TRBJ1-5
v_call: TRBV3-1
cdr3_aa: CASSQGGNQPQHF

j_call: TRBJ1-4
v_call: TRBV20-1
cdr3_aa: CSAPGRQVKKLFF

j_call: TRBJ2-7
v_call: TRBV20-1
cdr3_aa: CSARVQGLLESHYEQYF